Each of the 25 T cell receptor beta chains below was sequenced from the same sample in a study of follicular helper T cells after annual influenza vaccination. Profiled with immunoSEQ multiplex PCR; TCRdb holds only in-frame clones, not every one. The data show over 550 clones, approximately 78% seen once. The time point was: 2015-2016 season, pre-vaccination. The sample in question was CXCR5+ CD38+ circulating T follicular helper cells from blood, obtained on the day of influenza vaccination. Subset described: circulating Tfh, non-naive CD4+CXCR5+PD-1+ (ICOS+CD38+ or ICOS-CD38-). These TCRs come from an adult who received the influenza vaccine.

The chain recombines TRBV27 with TRBJ2-2, with a tentative D call TRBD2 (5 bases). Trimming took off 4 bases at V and 6 bases at J, with 9 bases between the two ends. The germline gives CDR1 MNHEY, CDR2 SMNVEV (reference sequence). This CDR3 comprises 13 residues. The DNA of the CDR3 is TGTGCCAGCAGTTCTCGGGAAGCCGGGGAGCTGTTTTTT. It codes for CASSSREAGELFF.

There are a few counts of this clone. The V gene is TRBV2, the J gene TRBJ1-6, with 7 bases fitting TRBD1. CDR3 length: 13 amino acids. Germline V gene data show CDR1 as SNHLY and CDR2 as FYNNEI. V gave up 7 bases and J gave up 7 bases; unmatched junction bases: 4. The CDR3 bases are TGTGCCAGCACTGACAGGGCAAATTCACCCCTCCACTTT. Protein sequence: CASTDRANSPLHF.

This clone was counted a few times. This sequence joins TRBV5-6 and TRBJ1-2; 8 nucleotides line up with TRBD1. Germline values: CDR1 SGHDT, CDR2 YYEEEE. V lost 4 bases, J lost 2 bases, and 4 bases stayed unmatched. The CDR3 runs 14 residues. CDR3 coding DNA: TGTGCCAGCAGCCCTCAGGGGGCGAACTATGGCTACACCTTC. Encoded protein: CASSPQGANYGYTF.

The rearrangement joins TRBV18 to TRBJ2-7, with D maybe TRBD1 (5 bases). CDR1 and CDR2 from the germline V gene are KGHSH and LQKENI. This CDR3 region has 12 residues. Trimming shortened V by 3 bases and J by 10 bases, and 13 bases separated the two germline ends. The DNA of the CDR3 is TGTGCCAGCTCACCGTCCGATGACAGCCAGTACTTC. Translating it yields CASSPSDDSQYF.

The chain employs TRBV7-8 and TRBJ2-5; 8 positions agree with TRBD2. This CDR3 has 13 amino acids. CDR1 and CDR2 from the germline V gene are SGHVS and FQNEAQ. Trimming removed 7 bases from V and 5 bases from J; junction bases left unmatched: 6. The CDR3 region has the DNA TGTGCCAGCACGGGGGGGGGTTGGGAGACCCAGTACTTC. Encoded protein: CASTGGGWETQYF.

The chain recombines TRBV18 with TRBJ2-5; 8 bases map to TRBD2. This CDR3 has 13 residues. Germline-derived CDR1 and CDR2 are KGHSH and LQKENI. V lost 7 bases to trimming and J lost 2 bases; unmatched junction nucleotides: 3. CDR3 nucleotides: TGTGCCAGCTTAAGCGGGGGACAAGAGACCCAGTACTTC. Translation: CASLSGGQETQYF.

This chain connects TRBV29-1 to TRBJ2-1; D is unclear. Germline V lookup: CDR1 SQVTM, CDR2 ANQGSEA. Between the trimmed V and J ends, which lost 4 bases and 0 bases, there was a span of 13 bases. This CDR3 contains 15 residues. CDR3 amino acids: CSVAVSPSSYNEQFF. The CDR3 bases are TGCAGCGTTGCTGTATCCCCAAGCTCCTACAATGAGCAGTTCTTC.

V is TRBV29-1 and J is TRBJ1-3; tentative D call: TRBD1 (6 bases). The germline V gene has CDR1 SQVTM and CDR2 ANQGSEA. This CDR3 spans 14 amino acids. V was clipped by 6 bases and J by 0 bases, with 12 bases between them. The CDR3 sequence: CSVTGQSSGNTIYF. CDR3 nucleotides: TGCAGCGTCACCGGACAGAGCTCTGGAAACACCATATATTTT.

The V and J genes are TRBV15 and TRBJ2-1; D could derive from TRBD1 or TRBD2 (5 bases each). The germline gives CDR1 LNHNV, CDR2 YYDKDF (reference sequence). The germline V and J ends were trimmed by 0 bases and 8 bases, with 14 bases remaining between them. The CDR3 runs to 15 residues. As DNA, the CDR3 is TGTGCCACCAGCAGAGATTCGAGGGGTTTGGATGAGCAGTTCTTC. As protein: CATSRDSRGLDEQFF.

The chain joins TRBV6-1 to TRBJ1-4; 9 bases line up with TRBD1. The CDR3 spans 16 residues. Looked up from germline, CDR1 is MNHNS and CDR2 is SASEGT. V gave up 4 bases and J gave up 5 bases; unmatched junction bases: 8. The CDR3 region is CASSVIAGQGNEKLFF. The CDR3 DNA reads TGTGCCAGCAGTGTAATTGCCGGACAGGGGAATGAAAAACTGTTTTTT.

V and J are TRBV9 and TRBJ1-3, with D possibly TRBD1 on 6 matching bases. Trimming pared 3 bases from V and 2 bases from J, leaving 21 bases between. Germline loops: CDR1 SGDLS, CDR2 YYNGEE. The CDR3 consists of 18 residues. The CDR3 is CASSGPTGGSGPGNTIYF. CDR3 coding DNA: TGTGCCAGCAGCGGACCGACAGGAGGCTCTGGCCCTGGAAACACCATATATTTT.

This clone has a handful of counts. The rearrangement joins TRBV2 to TRBJ2-7; no definite D call. Trimming took 5 bases from V and 3 from J, leaving 8 bases between them. Germline values: CDR1 SNHLY, CDR2 FYNNEI. This CDR3 has 12 amino acids. The CDR3 DNA sequence: TGTGCCAGCAGTCGATTAATCTACGAGCAGTACTTC. Its translation: CASSRLIYEQYF.

CDR3 sequence reads: CASSPNRAGNTIYF. For the CDR3, the DNA is TGTGCCAGCTCACCAAATCGAGCTGGAAACACCATATATTTT. The chain carries TRBV18 and TRBJ1-3; no clear D gene. The CDR3 runs to 14 residues. The V end lost 2 bases, the J end lost 2 bases, and 7 bases lay between the germline ends. The V gene's germline CDR1 is KGHSH and CDR2 LQKENI.

This sequence joins TRBV5-1 and TRBJ2-2, with TRBD1 matching 8 bases. This CDR3 spans 14 amino acids. Germline lookup yields CDR1 SGHRS and CDR2 YFSETQ. V lost 7 bases, J lost 3 bases, and 5 bases stayed unmatched. The CDR3 region is CASCETGDTGELFF. The CDR3 bases are TGCGCCAGCTGCGAGACAGGGGACACCGGGGAGCTGTTTTTT.

This clone showed up just a few times. J is TRBJ1-5 and V is TRBV6-6; D is perhaps TRBD1 (5 bases). The CDR3 is 14 residues long. Germline CDR1 is MNHNY and CDR2 is SVGAGI (reference sequence). The ends were cut back, 0 bases at V and 8 bases at J, with 11 bases in the middle. This CDR3 reads CASSYSGGREPQHF. The DNA for the CDR3 is TGTGCCAGCAGTTACTCGGGGGGAAGGGAGCCCCAGCATTTT.

The chain combines TRBV5-1 with TRBJ2-4, with a possible D match to TRBD1 (5 bases). The CDR3 extends over 16 amino acids. In germline, CDR1 is SGHRS, CDR2 YFSETQ. V was pared by 1 base and J by 6 bases, with 17 bases between. For the CDR3, the DNA is TGCGCCAGCAGCTTGTCAGGGTCGGGCTCGTCAAACATTCAGTACTTC. Translated: CASSLSGSGSSNIQYF.

The chain links TRBV6-5 to TRBJ2-6, with D possibly being TRBD1 (6 bases). This CDR3 comprises 15 residues. V was shortened by 2 bases and J by 3 bases, with 8 bases between the two germline ends. Germline CDR1 reads MNHEY; CDR2 reads SVGAGI. The CDR3 sequence is CASSYAGDGANVLTF. The CDR3 nucleotides read TGTGCCAGCAGTTACGCAGGGGATGGGGCCAACGTCCTGACTTTC.

This sequence joins TRBV5-8 and TRBJ1-1, with TRBD1 as a possible D gene (6 bases). This CDR3 region has 14 residues. CDR1 and CDR2 from the germline V gene are SGHTS and YDEGEE. Trimming stripped 0 bases from V and 1 base from J, with 7 bases between. The CDR3, as DNA: TGTGCCAGCAGCTTGGTACAGGGGAACACTGAAGCTTTCTTT. It specifies CASSLVQGNTEAFF.

This chain links TRBV5-1 with TRBJ1-6; TRBD1 matches 8 bases. The CDR3 totals 15 residues. V lost 3 bases to trimming and J lost 6 bases; unmatched junction nucleotides: 5. Germline values: CDR1 SGHRS, CDR2 YFSETQ. The CDR3 reads CASSYRGTGNSPLHF. In nucleotides, the CDR3 is TGCGCCAGCAGCTACAGGGGGACCGGTAATTCACCCCTCCACTTT.

This clone was seen once. This chain joins TRBV7-3 and TRBJ2-6; D may be TRBD2 (7 bases). V was clipped by 6 bases and J by 2 bases, with 14 bases between them. Germline V gene lookup returns CDR1 SGHTA and CDR2 FQGTGA. The CDR3 has 16 amino acids. This chain's CDR3 is CASSRWGGPGANVLTF. The CDR3 coding sequence is TGTGCCAGCAGTCGTTGGGGGGGCCCTGGGGCCAACGTCCTGACTTTC.

This chain connects TRBV28 to TRBJ2-2, with D possibly being TRBD1 (5 bases). The CDR3 spans 14 residues. The germline V gene encodes CDR1 MDHEN and CDR2 SYDVKM. Between the trimmed V and J ends, which lost 10 bases and 2 bases, there was a span of 14 bases. The CDR3 coding sequence is TGTGCCACTTACGGTCAGGGTAACACCGGGGAGCTGTTTTTT. As protein: CATYGQGNTGELFF. The whole variable domain, remainder taken from reference TRBV28 and TRBJ2-2, is DVKVTQSSRYLVKRTGEKVFLECVQDMDHENMFWYRQDPGLGLRLIYFSYDVKMKEKGDIPEGYSVSREKKERFSLILESASTNQTSMYLCATYGQGNTGELFFGEGSRLTVL.

V usage is TRBV19 and J usage is TRBJ2-5; tentative D call: TRBD1 (6 bases). CDR1 LNHDA and CDR2 SQIVND come from the germline V gene (reference sequence). Trimming stripped 0 bases from V and 0 bases from J, with 8 bases between. This CDR3 contains 15 residues. The CDR3 is CASSIDRTDQETQYF. The CDR3 DNA is TGTGCCAGTAGTATAGATCGGACAGACCAAGAGACCCAGTACTTC.

This chain uses TRBV7-2 with TRBJ1-1, with D possibly matching TRBD1 (5 bases). Trimming shortened V by 8 bases and J by 1 base, and 8 bases separated the two germline ends. CDR3 length: 12 amino acids. Germline lookup yields CDR1 SGHTA and CDR2 FQGNSA. The DNA for the CDR3 is TGTGCCAGCGGACACACGAACACTGAAGCTTTCTTT. Residues: CASGHTNTEAFF.

The V call is TRBV7-7, the J call TRBJ2-3; D is possibly TRBD1 or TRBD2 (5 bases each). Looked up from germline, CDR1 is SSHAT and CDR2 is FNYEAQ (reference sequence). Trimming took off 5 bases at V and 2 bases at J, with 11 bases between the two ends. The CDR3 loop spans 14 amino acids. CDR3 nucleotide sequence: TGTGCCAGCAGCCTAGGGACCTACACAGATACGCAGTATTTT. Protein sequence: CASSLGTYTDTQYF.

The chain carries TRBV7-9 and TRBJ1-3; D uncertain. Germline lookup yields CDR1 SEHNR and CDR2 FQNEAQ (reference sequence). The V and J ends lost 4 bases and 1 base respectively, with 14 bases between them. This CDR3 contains 16 residues. The CDR3 is CASSSPGGGSGNTIYF. The CDR3 DNA is TGTGCCAGCAGCTCCCCGGGAGGCGGGTCTGGAAACACCATATATTTT.